A selection of T cell receptor beta chains follows, all from one sample in a study of metastatic and nonmetastatic thyroid tumors. TCRdb re-clonotyped the PCR reads via MiXCR. Found here are fewer than 40,000 clones, around 33% of them singletons; the top ten hold about 16%. Sequencing used tumor tissue. The receptors originated from a female donor with papillary thyroid cancer or a benign thyroid nodule (not recorded which). Some clones in this sample may be carry-over from other donors' samples. Each CDR3 is given with its conserved first and last residue. The order of the fields is J gene, CDR3 length, V gene, D gene, clone size, CDR3 protein, CDR3 DNA. The D gene is left open where the match is weak. A clone size is listed for some rows: how often the clone was seen (once, few, many), or a class if it is expanded.

j_call: TRBJ1-6
cdr3_length: 12
v_call: TRBV11-2
d_call: NA
clone_size: NA
cdr3_aa: CASSSAWSPLHF
cdr3_nt: TGTGCCAGCAGCTCCGCTTGGAGTCCCCTCCACTTT

j_call: TRBJ2-1
cdr3_length: 17
v_call: TRBV6-2/TRBV6-3
d_call: TRBD2
clone_size: NA
cdr3_aa: CASRRQGTSGRLNEQFF
cdr3_nt: TGTGCCAGCAGAAGACAGGGGACTAGCGGGAGGTTGAATGAGCAGTTCTTC

j_call: TRBJ1-2
cdr3_length: 15
v_call: TRBV10-3
d_call: NA
clone_size: NA
cdr3_aa: CAISEFWGVAYGYTF
cdr3_nt: TGTGCCATCAGTGAATTCTGGGGGGTTGCCTATGGCTACACCTTC

j_call: TRBJ2-2
cdr3_length: 17
v_call: TRBV4-3
d_call: NA
clone_size: NA
cdr3_aa: CASSPGSTIGNTGELFF
cdr3_nt: TGCGCCAGCAGCCCAGGATCGACTATCGGAAACACCGGGGAGCTGTTTTTT

j_call: TRBJ2-3
cdr3_length: 14
v_call: TRBV11-3
d_call: TRBD2
clone_size: once
cdr3_aa: CASSSSGRTDTQYF
cdr3_nt: TGTGCCAGCAGCTCTAGCGGGAGAACAGATACGCAGTATTTT

j_call: TRBJ2-2
cdr3_length: 13
v_call: TRBV12-3/TRBV12-4
d_call: NA
clone_size: few
cdr3_aa: CASSPRLAGELFF
cdr3_nt: TGTGCCAGCAGTCCCCGACTAGCCGGGGAGCTGTTTTTT

j_call: TRBJ1-6
cdr3_length: 17
v_call: TRBV11-1
d_call: NA
clone_size: few
cdr3_aa: CASSDGSNQGYNSPLHF
cdr3_nt: TGTGCCAGCAGTGATGGGTCAAACCAAGGATATAATTCACCCCTCCACTTT

j_call: TRBJ2-7
cdr3_length: 13
v_call: TRBV27
d_call: NA
clone_size: few
cdr3_aa: CASSSDRFYEQYF
cdr3_nt: TGTGCCAGCAGTTCGGACAGATTCTACGAGCAGTACTTC

j_call: TRBJ2-7
cdr3_length: 13
v_call: TRBV2
d_call: TRBD2
clone_size: few
cdr3_aa: CASSARLAGEQYF
cdr3_nt: TGTGCCAGCAGTGCCCGGCTAGCGGGCGAGCAGTACTTC

j_call: TRBJ2-3
cdr3_length: 13
v_call: TRBV20-1
d_call: TRBD1
clone_size: NA
cdr3_aa: CSASMDRGDTQYF
cdr3_nt: TGCAGTGCTAGTATGGACAGGGGAGATACGCAGTATTTT

j_call: TRBJ2-1
cdr3_length: 16
v_call: TRBV27
d_call: TRBD2
clone_size: few
cdr3_aa: CASSSPSGSSEGEQFF
cdr3_nt: TGTGCCAGCAGTTCCCCCAGCGGGAGCAGCGAGGGTGAGCAGTTCTTC

j_call: TRBJ2-7
cdr3_length: 15
v_call: TRBV6-2/TRBV6-3
d_call: TRBD1
clone_size: NA
cdr3_aa: CASSRGQGLRYEQYF
cdr3_nt: TGTGCCAGCAGTCGTGGACAGGGGTTACGCTACGAGCAGTACTTC

j_call: TRBJ2-1
cdr3_length: 11
v_call: TRBV20-1
d_call: NA
clone_size: NA
cdr3_aa: CSATFSDEQFF
cdr3_nt: TGCAGTGCTACGTTCTCCGATGAGCAGTTCTTC

j_call: TRBJ2-7
cdr3_length: 12
v_call: TRBV30
d_call: TRBD1
clone_size: once
cdr3_aa: CAWGQGRNEQYF
cdr3_nt: TGTGCGTGGGGACAGGGGAGAAACGAGCAGTACTTC

j_call: TRBJ2-3
cdr3_length: 14
v_call: TRBV12-3/TRBV12-4
d_call: TRBD2
clone_size: NA
cdr3_aa: CASSFSGNTDTQYF
cdr3_nt: TGTGCCAGCAGTTTTAGCGGGAACACAGATACGCAGTATTTT

j_call: TRBJ1-6
cdr3_length: 15
v_call: TRBV27
d_call: TRBD1
clone_size: NA
cdr3_aa: CASSLGTVGNSPLHF
cdr3_nt: TGTGCCAGCAGTCTTGGGACAGTTGGTAATTCACCCCTCCACTTT

j_call: TRBJ2-1
cdr3_length: 19
v_call: TRBV10-1
d_call: NA
clone_size: NA
cdr3_aa: CASSGGLGRRMDGPNEQFF
cdr3_nt: TGCGCCAGCAGTGGGGGTTTAGGGCGCAGAATGGACGGGCCCAATGAGCAGTTCTTC

j_call: TRBJ2-2
cdr3_length: 13
v_call: TRBV10-3
d_call: NA
clone_size: few
cdr3_aa: CAITPDQQGELFF
cdr3_nt: TGTGCCATCACCCCCGACCAGCAAGGCGAGCTGTTTTTT

j_call: TRBJ2-3
cdr3_length: 16
v_call: TRBV5-6
d_call: TRBD2
clone_size: NA
cdr3_aa: CASSRLAGGPVDTQYF
cdr3_nt: TGTGCCAGCAGTCGACTAGCGGGAGGGCCTGTAGATACGCAGTATTTT

j_call: TRBJ1-5
cdr3_length: 18
v_call: TRBV6-4
d_call: NA
clone_size: NA
cdr3_aa: CASILTWDKTKINQPQHF
cdr3_nt: TGTGCCAGCATTCTGACGTGGGACAAGACTAAAATCAATCAGCCCCAGCATTTT

j_call: TRBJ2-5
cdr3_length: 12
v_call: TRBV28
d_call: NA
clone_size: few
cdr3_aa: CASSSGKETQYF
cdr3_nt: TGTGCCAGCAGTTCCGGAAAAGAGACCCAGTACTTC

j_call: TRBJ1-2
cdr3_length: 15
v_call: TRBV2
d_call: TRBD1
clone_size: few
cdr3_aa: CASTGWDRENYGYTF
cdr3_nt: TGTGCCAGCACTGGTTGGGACAGGGAAAACTATGGCTACACCTTC

j_call: TRBJ2-3
cdr3_length: 14
v_call: TRBV10-3
d_call: TRBD2
clone_size: few
cdr3_aa: CAARAGGTTDTQYF
cdr3_nt: TGTGCCGCCAGAGCGGGAGGCACCACAGATACGCAGTATTTT

j_call: TRBJ2-7
cdr3_length: 12
v_call: TRBV6-5
d_call: NA
clone_size: few
cdr3_aa: CASSYSEYEQYF
cdr3_nt: TGTGCCAGCAGTTACTCGGAGTACGAGCAGTACTTC

j_call: TRBJ2-3
cdr3_length: 16
v_call: TRBV10-3
d_call: TRBD2
clone_size: NA
cdr3_aa: CAISEIPAGDADTQYF
cdr3_nt: TGTGCCATCAGTGAAATTCCCGCGGGAGACGCAGATACGCAGTATTTT